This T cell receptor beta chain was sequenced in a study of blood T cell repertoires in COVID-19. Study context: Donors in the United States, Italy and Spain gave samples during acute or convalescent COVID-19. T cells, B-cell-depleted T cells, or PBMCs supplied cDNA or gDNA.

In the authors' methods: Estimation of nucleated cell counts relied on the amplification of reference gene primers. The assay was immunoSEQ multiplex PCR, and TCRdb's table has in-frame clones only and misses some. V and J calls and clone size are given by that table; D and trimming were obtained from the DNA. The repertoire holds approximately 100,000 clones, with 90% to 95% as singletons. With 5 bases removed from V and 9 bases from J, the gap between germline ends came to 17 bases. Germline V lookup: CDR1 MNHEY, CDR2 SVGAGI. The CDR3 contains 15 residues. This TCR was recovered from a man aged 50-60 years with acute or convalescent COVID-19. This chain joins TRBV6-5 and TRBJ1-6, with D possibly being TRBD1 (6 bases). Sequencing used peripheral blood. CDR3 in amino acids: CASSPKQGMRSPLHF. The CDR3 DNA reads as TGTGCCAGCAGTCCAAAACAGGGTATGCGTTCACCCCTCCACTTT.